This TCR beta chain derives from a study of long-term antiretroviral therapy in people with HIV (dated by TCRdb to between 2021 and 2024). Looking at the study overall: The earliest samples were collected about a decade before the 2015 WHO recommendation for immediate ART, when ART was typically delayed until CD4 counts fell. This retrospective serial study examined whether starting ART and sustained HIV suppression were associated with changes in the composition and diversity of the TRB repertoire in peripheral blood. A total of roughly 180 cryopreserved PBMC samples were contributed to the cohort by 30 adults with confirmed HIV infection, with samples collected serially over a mean of approximately six years (range 1-12). About 35% of the 30 participants with HIV were female. No cross-contamination during QIAcube processing was shown when test extractions of a monoclonal T-cell line were performed alongside around 30 polyclonal samples. Here is what the overall study found, with its caveats: CDR3 length ranges in HIV repertoires were narrower than in controls, and network structure suggested an antigen-experienced repertoire with only a slight naive shift after ART. Owing to limited PBMC availability, only the TCR beta chain was sequenced, without alpha chain pairing. Because cell numbers in pre-ART samples were limited, unsorted PBMC were profiled instead of sorted CD4+ and CD8+ T cells. Samples dated from 2004 to 2017, and the ART regimens used may be less effective than current ones. Inferences about post-ART repertoire changes were limited because no data were available on ART adherence, viral resistance or therapy changes. Expanded TRB clones identified before ART initiation dominated the repertoire at all time points, although this dominance fluctuated and declined in many PLHIV after ART. Starting ART was linked to a significant rise in TRB diversity, yet even with long-term ART the diversity remained significantly lower than in transplant donor controls.

The immunoSEQ hsTCRB v3.0 assay was used at survey level resolution for TRB variable region sequencing. TRB sequencing targeted a depth of about 35,000-55,000 T-cell genomes per sample. An Illumina MiSeq with a v3 150-cycle kit was used to sequence the pooled TRB libraries. Processing in the source paper ran as follows. Repertoire analysis was run in R within a reproducible Nextflow workflow that covered QC, data transformation and analysis. LymphoSeq2, an R package for AIRR-Seq data exploration, was used to implement custom analyses. Several samples yielding fewer than 5000 total TRB sequences were excluded, leaving around 190 analyzed HIV repertoires. Among the roughly 200 retained HIV repertoires, about 57 were collected before ART initiation and around 130 after ART initiation. Each repertoire was downsampled to 5000 TRB nucleotide sequences, and summary statistics were averaged across 100 downsampling iterations. The analysis kept only TRB sequences whose CDR3 regions were at least seven amino acids long. A Shannon entropy-derived clonality score and the Gini coefficient were used to measure diversity. In repertoire networks, the top 5000 CDR3 amino acid sequences were linked whenever an edit distance of one separated two sequences. For TRB CDR3 amino acid sequences, antigen specificity groups and MHC restriction were predicted with GLIPH2. To flag known CMV, EBV, HIV or tissue antigen associations, CDR3 amino acid sequences were matched against VDJdb and McPAS-TCR. Pre-ART, post-ART and control groups were compared with Wilcoxon signed-rank tests and Holm-Bonferroni correction. TCRdb carries this immuneACCESS record with in-frame sequences only. Its versions omit some clonotypes, under half of them owing to an unresolved V gene in the studies checked, with the rest unexplained. That table is the source of V, J and clone size, and D and trimming were worked out from the DNA. Counted in this sample were roughly 28,000 clones; 65% to 85% of them appeared once. The ten largest make up approximately 9.5% of the sample.

To be included, a participant needed at least one PBMC sample from before ART initiation plus at least two post-ART samples. Every participant with HIV received treatment in the United States of America. Cryopreserved samples of about 0.95-10 million PBMC were thawed and washed before DNA extraction. At the time of the earliest PBMC sample for each participant with HIV, ages ranged from roughly 23 to 55 years. Per participant, PBMC samples came from 1-4 timepoints prior to ART initiation and 2-8 timepoints following ART initiation, for a median of 7 samples. Serial HIV viral load, CD4+ T-cell count, ART history and demographic data were obtained for every participant. A Qiagen kit on a QIAcube was used to extract genomic DNA from unsorted PBMC, with samples processed in batches of 12. On this clone itself: Its antigen is still unknown. No qualities accompany the bases; no much larger clone lies one base away.

The CDR3 numbers 14 residues from cysteine through phenylalanine. The retained sequence is limited to the CDR3, 42 bases, with the frame set at the first base. In the germline V gene (reference sequence), CDR1 corresponds to MNHNY and CDR2 to SVGAGI. The germline ends are 10 bases apart after V is trimmed by 2 bases and J by 2 bases. The sequenced sample was unsorted PBMCs, obtained 3 years after starting antiretroviral therapy. The clonotype originates from a man aged 35 to 55 with HIV. The chain is assembled from TRBV6-6 and TRBJ2-7; the D gene cannot be named for sure. The CDR3 region: CASSYDFNPYEQYF. The DNA sequence is TGTGCCAGCAGTTACGACTTTAACCCCTACGAGCAGTACTTC.